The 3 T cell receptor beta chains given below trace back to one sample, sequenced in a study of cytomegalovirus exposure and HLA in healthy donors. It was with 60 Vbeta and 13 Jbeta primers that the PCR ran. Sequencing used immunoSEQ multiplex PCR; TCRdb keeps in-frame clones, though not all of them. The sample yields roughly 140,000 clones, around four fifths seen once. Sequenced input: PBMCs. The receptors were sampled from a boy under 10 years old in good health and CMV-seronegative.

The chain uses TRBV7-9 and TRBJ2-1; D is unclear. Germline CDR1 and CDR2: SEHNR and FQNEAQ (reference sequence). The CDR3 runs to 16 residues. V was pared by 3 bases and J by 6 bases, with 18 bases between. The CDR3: CASSFGERHLGNEQFF. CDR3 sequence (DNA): TGTGCCAGCAGCTTTGGTGAGAGGCACTTGGGCAATGAGCAGTTCTTC.

In DNA form, the CDR3 reads TGCGCCAGCAGCCAAGAGGGTGGAGGGGGGGTGGGCACTGAAGCTTTCTTT. Amino acids: CASSQEGGGGVGTEAFF. This chain joins TRBV4-3 and TRBJ1-1; D might be TRBD1 (6 bases). Trimming stripped 0 bases from V and 4 bases from J, with 18 bases between. Germline V gene lookup returns CDR1 LGHNA and CDR2 YSLEER. CDR3 length: 17 residues.

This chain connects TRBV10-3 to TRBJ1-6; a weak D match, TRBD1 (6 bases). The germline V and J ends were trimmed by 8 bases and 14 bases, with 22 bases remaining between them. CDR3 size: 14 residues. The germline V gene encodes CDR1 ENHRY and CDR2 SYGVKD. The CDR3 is CAIGTGQPITSLHF. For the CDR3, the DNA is TGTGCCATCGGCACAGGACAGCCGATTACATCCCTCCACTTT.